This T cell receptor (beta chain) is from a study of blood T cell repertoires in COVID-19. In the study overall: The cDNA or gDNA used as material had been derived from T cells, B-cell-depleted T cells, or PBMCs.

Using immunoSEQ multiplex PCR, the repertoire was profiled, and TCRdb retains in-frame clones only, with some absent. The sample lists 150,000 or so clones, around 87% occurring once. The CDR3 runs to 15 residues. Germline CDR1 reads MDHEN; CDR2 reads SYDVKM. The ends lost 7 bases at V and 10 bases at J; junction bases unmatched: 11. Sequencing was carried out using peripheral blood. The chain carries TRBV28 and TRBJ1-6, with TRBD1 identical over 9 bases. This receptor was obtained from a young man with COVID-19, enrolled during active disease. DNA for the CDR3: TGTGCCAGCACTAGACTACAGGGGGCGGGCTCACCCCTCCACTTT. Encoded protein: CASTRLQGAGSPLHF.